These 23 T cell receptor beta chains came from one sample sequenced in a study of control samples from healthy donors and cancer patients. TCRdb's table, derived via immunoSEQ multiplex PCR, lists solely in-frame clones and lacks some. The repertoire has 160,000 or so clones, over 85% of them found once; the top ten carry 8.5%. The specimen was blood. The receptors were gathered from a woman in her forties in good health.

This chain connects TRBV6-5 to TRBJ2-1, with D possibly TRBD2 on 5 matching bases. Germline CDR1 reads MNHEY; CDR2 reads SVGAGI. This CDR3 region has 12 residues. The V and J ends lost 8 bases and 10 bases respectively, with 15 bases between them. The chain's CDR3 is CASHGINLEQFF. Here the CDR3 DNA reads TGTGCCAGCCACGGGATCAACTTGGAGCAGTTCTTC.

This clone is a singleton in its sample. The chain uses TRBV4-1 and TRBJ1-2; 9 bases fit TRBD1. The V segment lost 1 base and the J segment 14 bases; nucleotides outside the gene matches: 8. Looked up from germline, CDR1 is MGHRA and CDR2 is YSYEKL. The CDR3 runs 13 residues. DNA for the CDR3: TGCGCCAGCAGCCAAGGGTCTGGACAGGGGTTAACCTTC. Its translation: CASSQGSGQGLTF.

A note on this clone: Other nucleotide sequences in the sample specify the same CDR3. This CDR3 is CASSYRPNTEAFF. The DNA of the CDR3 is TGTGCCAGCAGTTACAGACCGAACACTGAAGCTTTCTTT. This chain links TRBV6-2 or TRBV6-3 with TRBJ1-1; D gene ambiguous. CDR3 size: 13 residues. V lost 2 bases, J lost 1 base, and 5 bases lay in between. CDR1 MNHEY and CDR2 SVGEGT come from the germline V gene.

The chain has TRBV15 and TRBJ1-5; no clear D gene. This CDR3 is 15 amino acids long. Trimming removed 3 bases at V and 5 bases at J, with 14 bases between. In germline, CDR1 is LNHNV, CDR2 YYDKDF (reference sequence). CDR3 nucleotides: TGTGCCACCAGCAGCGCCCCAGGATACGATCAGCCCCAGCATTTT. This encodes CATSSAPGYDQPQHF.

The rearrangement joins TRBV18 to TRBJ1-1; 7 positions match TRBD1. Trimming cost V 3 bases and J 1 base; bases outside gene matches: 11. The germline gives CDR1 KGHSH, CDR2 LQKENI. CDR3 length: 17 residues. The CDR3 region has the DNA TGTGCCAGCTCACCCTTGGCTTCAGGGGGAGGGAACACTGAAGCTTTCTTT. It is translated as CASSPLASGGGNTEAFF.

The rearrangement uses TRBV12-3 or TRBV12-4 and TRBJ1-3; D is perhaps TRBD1 (5 bases). This CDR3 is 13 amino acids long. V was cut by 6 bases and J by 4 bases, with 10 bases left in between. The DNA for the CDR3 is TGTGCCAGCAGGAAGGGGAACGGAAACACCATATATTTT. Its protein is CASRKGNGNTIYF.

V usage is TRBV4-1 and J usage is TRBJ2-7; D possibly corresponds to TRBD1 (5 bases). The CDR3 runs to 11 residues. Germline CDR1 and CDR2: MGHRA and YSYEKL. Trimming took off 4 bases at V and 9 bases at J, with 10 bases between the two ends. CDR3 sequence: CASSRGHGQYF. Written as DNA, the CDR3 is TGCGCCAGCAGCCGGGGCCATGGGCAGTACTTC.

This chain connects TRBV7-9 to TRBJ2-7; D unresolved. From germline, CDR1 is SEHNR and CDR2 FQNEAQ (reference sequence). V was clipped by 5 bases and J by 0 bases, with 5 bases between them. The CDR3 has 12 residues. CDR3 DNA sequence: TGTGCCAGCAGCCCTACCTCCTACGAGCAGTACTTC. Residues: CASSPTSYEQYF. The full variable domain, in which reference TRBV7-9 and TRBJ2-7 provide the parts outside the CDR3, is DTGVSQNPRHKITKRGQNVTFRCDPISEHNRLYWYRQTLGQGPEFLTYFQNEAQLEKSRLLSDRFSAERPKGSFSTLEIQRTEQGDSAMYLCASSPTSYEQYFGPGTRLTVT.

The rearrangement uses TRBV7-9 and TRBJ1-2; D perhaps matches TRBD1 (6 bases). From germline, CDR1 is SEHNR and CDR2 FQNEAQ (reference sequence). Trimming pared 3 bases from V and 6 bases from J, leaving 14 bases between. This CDR3 is built from 14 residues. As DNA, the CDR3 is TGTGCCAGCAGCTTGAGTCAGGGGATTGATGGCTACACCTTC. It translates to CASSLSQGIDGYTF.

The chain is built from TRBV28 and TRBJ1-2; possible D gene TRBD1, 5 bases. Germline values: CDR1 MDHEN, CDR2 SYDVKM. Trimming pared 3 bases from V and 5 bases from J, leaving 19 bases between. The length of the CDR3 is 16 residues. The CDR3 region has the DNA TGTGCCAGCAGTTTGGGAGGAGGGGCCCGGGGATATGGCTACACCTTC. Amino acids: CASSLGGGARGYGYTF.

This chain links TRBV3-1 (or the pseudogene TRBV3-2) with TRBJ1-6; the D is unclear. V lost 0 bases and J lost 9, with 6 bases in between. The CDR3 totals 13 residues. The germline V gene encodes CDR1 LGHDT and CDR2 YNNKEL (reference sequence). The CDR3 is CASSQDWASPLHF. The CDR3, as DNA: TGTGCCAGCAGCCAAGATTGGGCTTCACCCCTCCACTTT.

The gene calls are TRBV3-1 (or the pseudogene TRBV3-2) and TRBJ2-4, with D unresolved. Germline CDR1 LGHDT, CDR2 YNNKEL (reference sequence). V was trimmed by 6 bases and J by 9 bases, leaving 9 bases between them. The CDR3 loop spans 11 amino acids. The CDR3 is CASRGEGIQYF. In nucleotides, the CDR3 is TGTGCCAGCAGAGGAGAAGGCATTCAGTACTTC.

The V call is TRBV7-2, the J call TRBJ2-3; tentatively, D is TRBD1 (5 bases). This CDR3 is built from 15 residues. Germline CDR1 reads SGHTA; CDR2 reads FQGNSA. V was trimmed by 1 base and J by 6 bases, leaving 14 bases between them. CDR3 amino acids: CASSLGGQMTDTQYF. In DNA form, the CDR3 reads TGTGCCAGCAGCTTAGGGGGCCAGATGACGGATACGCAGTATTTT.

This sequence joins TRBV3-1 (or the pseudogene TRBV3-2) and TRBJ1-3; 10 nucleotides line up with TRBD1. Germline V gene sequence: CDR1 LGHDT, CDR2 YNNKEL (reference sequence). Trimming cost V 2 bases and J 0 bases; bases outside gene matches: 16. CDR3 length: 21 amino acids. The chain's CDR3 is CASSQFRDRGLKLASGNTIYF. CDR3 bases: TGTGCCAGCAGCCAATTTAGGGACAGGGGATTGAAATTAGCCTCTGGAAACACCATATATTTT.

The chain has TRBV5-6 and TRBJ2-3, with D perhaps TRBD1 (5 bases). Germline-derived CDR1 and CDR2 are SGHDT and YYEEEE. The length of the CDR3 is 15 residues. The V end was cut by 0 bases, the J end by 4 bases, with 12 bases between. CDR3 sequence reads: CASSLVFRAADTQYF. Here the CDR3 DNA reads TGTGCCAGCAGCTTGGTTTTCAGGGCGGCAGATACGCAGTATTTT.

The CDR3 DNA is TGTGCCACCGGGGGGTCTAGCGGGAGACATGAGCAGTTCTTC. Protein: CATGGSSGRHEQFF. The rearrangement joins TRBV24-1 to TRBJ2-1; 10 bases match TRBD2. This CDR3 region has 14 residues. Germline CDR1 reads KGHDR; CDR2 reads SFDVKD. V lost 9 bases and J lost 8; bases outside the gene matches: 9.

This rearrangement joins TRBV9 to TRBJ2-3; TRBD2 matches at 7 bases. Per the germline V gene, CDR1 is SGDLS and CDR2 is YYNGEE. The CDR3 has 14 residues. V shed 3 bases and J 4 bases; nucleotides not matched to a gene: 5. DNA of the CDR3: TGTGCCAGCAGCGCCAGCGGGACTCCAGATACGCAGTATTTT. This translates into CASSASGTPDTQYF. Based on the CDR3 plus reference TRBV9 and TRBJ2-3, the full variable domain is DSGVTQTPKHLITATGQRVTLRCSPRSGDLSVYWYQQSLDQGLQFLIQYYNGEERAKGNILERFSAQQFPDLHSELNLSSLELGDSALYFCASSASGTPDTQYFGPGTRLTVL.

CDR3 residues: CASSIQGVNTEAFF. Written as DNA, the CDR3 is TGTGCCAGCAGCATACAGGGGGTGAACACTGAAGCTTTCTTT. The chain uses TRBV11-2 and TRBJ1-1, with TRBD1 matching 8 bases. The germline V gene encodes CDR1 SGHAT and CDR2 FQNNGV. This CDR3 is built from 14 residues. The ends lost 5 bases at V and 0 bases at J; junction bases unmatched: 2.

The CDR3 DNA sequence: TGTGCCATCAGTAACGCTATCCGAGCGGGATACAATGAGCAGTTCTTC. Translating gives CAISNAIRAGYNEQFF. V and J are TRBV10-3 and TRBJ2-1; 7 bases map to TRBD2. CDR1 is ENHRY and CDR2 is SYGVKD in the germline V gene. The V and J ends lost 5 bases and 4 bases, in that order; junction bases with no gene match: 11. This CDR3 spans 16 amino acids.

The chain recombines TRBV3-1 (or the pseudogene TRBV3-2) with TRBJ1-2; D ambiguous. CDR1 LGHDT and CDR2 YNNKEL come from the germline V gene (reference sequence). The CDR3 consists of 15 residues. The V end lost 1 base, the J end lost 8 bases, and 17 bases lay between the germline ends. CDR3 sequence (DNA): TGTGCCAGCAGCCAAGGGCTGGTTTTCCCGCAAGGCTACACCTTC. Translation: CASSQGLVFPQGYTF.

The chain uses TRBV10-3 and TRBJ2-2; D remains unclear. Trimming removed 7 bases from V and 3 bases from J, with 12 bases in between. The CDR3 spans 14 residues. CDR1 and CDR2 from the germline V gene are ENHRY and SYGVKD. The CDR3 loop reads CAITTQADTGELFF. The CDR3 nucleotides read TGTGCCATCACCACTCAGGCCGACACCGGGGAGCTGTTTTTT.

This sequence joins TRBV29-1 and TRBJ2-5; D ambiguous. V shed 3 bases and J shed 5 bases, with 7 bases lying between them. The CDR3 length is 11 residues. Germline loops: CDR1 SQVTM, CDR2 ANQGSEA. This CDR3 reads CSVDRRETQYF. The CDR3 bases are TGCAGCGTTGACAGGCGGGAGACCCAGTACTTC.

The rearrangement joins TRBV7-3 to TRBJ1-1; maybe TRBD1 (5 bases). Germline V gene sequence: CDR1 SGHTA, CDR2 FQGTGA. Between the trimmed V and J ends, which lost 6 bases and 5 bases, there was a span of 16 bases. There are 14 residues in the CDR3. The CDR3 region is CASSFSPQGTEAFF. The CDR3 bases are TGTGCCAGCAGTTTTTCTCCTCAGGGAACTGAAGCTTTCTTT.